Described below is a single T cell receptor (beta chain) sequence and its context. This sample was included in a study of OX40 agonist ivuxolimab in advanced cancers. For the study at large: Patients were 65% to 85% male with ages roughly 23 to 85, mean 60.

The assay was immunoSEQ multiplex PCR, and TCRdb's table has in-frame clones only and misses some. The sample lists some 72,000 clones; around 92% were seen once. Sequencing was performed on CD4+ or CD8+ T cells sorted from blood, taken in a trial of the OX40 agonist ivuxolimab. The clonotype originates from an adult with an advanced solid tumor such as melanoma, head and neck, liver or kidney cancer.

CDR3 region: CATSGSSYGYTF. In DNA, the CDR3 is TGTGCCACCAGCGGTTCGTCTTATGGCTACACCTTC. This chain uses TRBV15 with TRBJ1-2; D ambiguous. V was trimmed by 5 bases and J by 5 bases, leaving 9 bases between them. CDR1 is LNHNV and CDR2 is YYDKDF in the germline V gene (reference sequence). The CDR3 length is 12 residues.